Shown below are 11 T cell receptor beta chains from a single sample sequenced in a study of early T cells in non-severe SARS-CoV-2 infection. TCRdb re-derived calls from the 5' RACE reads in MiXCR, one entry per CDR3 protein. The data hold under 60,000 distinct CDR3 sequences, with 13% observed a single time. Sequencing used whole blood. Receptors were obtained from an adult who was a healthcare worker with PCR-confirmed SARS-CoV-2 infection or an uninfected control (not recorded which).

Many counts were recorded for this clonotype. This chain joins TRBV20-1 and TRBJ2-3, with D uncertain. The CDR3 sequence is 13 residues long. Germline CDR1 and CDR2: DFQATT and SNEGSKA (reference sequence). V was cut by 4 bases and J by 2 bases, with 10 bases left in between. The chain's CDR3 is CSAIVSLTDTQYF. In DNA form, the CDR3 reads TGCAGTGCTATTGTATCCCTCACAGATACGCAGTATTTT.

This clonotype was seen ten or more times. CDR3 coding DNA: TGTGCCAGCAGCCCCTCGGATAGGAGCTACACCTTC. It translates to CASSPSDRSYTF. The J gene is TRBJ1-2, the V gene TRBV12-3 or TRBV12-4; D remains ambiguous. This CDR3 is 12 amino acids long. Trimming took 6 bases from V and 9 from J, leaving 14 bases between them.

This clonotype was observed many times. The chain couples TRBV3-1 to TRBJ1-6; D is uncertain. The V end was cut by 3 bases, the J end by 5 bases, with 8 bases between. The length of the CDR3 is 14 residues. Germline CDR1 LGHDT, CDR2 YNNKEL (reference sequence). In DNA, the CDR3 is TGTGCCAGCAGCCAGGGTTATGATAATTCACCCCTCCACTTT. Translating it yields CASSQGYDNSPLHF.

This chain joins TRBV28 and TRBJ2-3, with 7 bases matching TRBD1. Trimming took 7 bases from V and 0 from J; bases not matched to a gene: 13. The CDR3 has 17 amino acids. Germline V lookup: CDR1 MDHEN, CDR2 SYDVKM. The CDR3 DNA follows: TGTGCCAGCACTCCCCACGGGACAGCCATTAGCACAGATACGCAGTATTTT. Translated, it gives CASTPHGTAISTDTQYF.

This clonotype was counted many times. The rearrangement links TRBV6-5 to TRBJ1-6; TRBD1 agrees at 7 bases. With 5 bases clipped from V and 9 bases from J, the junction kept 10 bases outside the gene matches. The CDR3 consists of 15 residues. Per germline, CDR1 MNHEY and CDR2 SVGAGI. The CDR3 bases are TGTGCCAGCAGTGGCAGGGTCCAGGGGGGTTCACCCCTCCACTTT. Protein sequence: CASSGRVQGGSPLHF.

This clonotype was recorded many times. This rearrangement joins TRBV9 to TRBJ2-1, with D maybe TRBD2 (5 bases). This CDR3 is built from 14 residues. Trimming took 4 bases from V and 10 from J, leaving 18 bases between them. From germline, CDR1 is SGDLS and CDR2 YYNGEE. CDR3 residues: CASSLHSLGEEQFF. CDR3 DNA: TGTGCCAGCAGCCTACACTCCTTGGGAGAGGAGCAGTTCTTC.

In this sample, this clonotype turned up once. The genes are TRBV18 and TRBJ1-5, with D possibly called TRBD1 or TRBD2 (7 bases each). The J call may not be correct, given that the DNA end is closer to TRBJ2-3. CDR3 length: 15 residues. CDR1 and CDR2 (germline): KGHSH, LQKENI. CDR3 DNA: TGTGCCAGCTCACCGGGACAGACTAGCAATCAGCCCCAGTATTTT. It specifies CASSPGQTSNQPQYF.

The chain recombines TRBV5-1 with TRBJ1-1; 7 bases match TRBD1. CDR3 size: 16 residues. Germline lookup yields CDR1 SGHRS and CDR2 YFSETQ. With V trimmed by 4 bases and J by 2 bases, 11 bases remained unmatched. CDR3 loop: CASSLDRVTVNTEAFF. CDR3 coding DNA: TGCGCCAGCAGCCTCGACAGGGTGACGGTTAACACTGAAGCTTTCTTT.

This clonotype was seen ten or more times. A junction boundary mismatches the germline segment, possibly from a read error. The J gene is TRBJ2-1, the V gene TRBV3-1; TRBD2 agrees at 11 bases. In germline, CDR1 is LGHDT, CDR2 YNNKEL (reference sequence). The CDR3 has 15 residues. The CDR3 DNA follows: TGTGCCAGCAGCCATTCCTTTAGCGGGAGGGCCGGCAGAATCTTC. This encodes CASSHSFSGRAGRIF.

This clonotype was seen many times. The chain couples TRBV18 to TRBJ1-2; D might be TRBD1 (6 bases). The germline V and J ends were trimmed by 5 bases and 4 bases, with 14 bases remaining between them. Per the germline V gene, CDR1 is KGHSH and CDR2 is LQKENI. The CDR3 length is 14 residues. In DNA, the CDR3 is TGTGCCAGCTCAGCACAGGGTTTTGGCTATGGCTACACCTTC. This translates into CASSAQGFGYGYTF.

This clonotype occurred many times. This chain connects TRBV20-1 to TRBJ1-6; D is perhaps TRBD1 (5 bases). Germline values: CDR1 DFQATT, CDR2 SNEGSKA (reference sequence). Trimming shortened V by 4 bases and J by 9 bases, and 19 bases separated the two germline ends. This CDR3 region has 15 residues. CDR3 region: CSANTPGPGSSPLHF. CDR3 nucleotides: TGCAGTGCTAACACCCCGGGACCTGGGAGTTCACCCCTCCACTTT.